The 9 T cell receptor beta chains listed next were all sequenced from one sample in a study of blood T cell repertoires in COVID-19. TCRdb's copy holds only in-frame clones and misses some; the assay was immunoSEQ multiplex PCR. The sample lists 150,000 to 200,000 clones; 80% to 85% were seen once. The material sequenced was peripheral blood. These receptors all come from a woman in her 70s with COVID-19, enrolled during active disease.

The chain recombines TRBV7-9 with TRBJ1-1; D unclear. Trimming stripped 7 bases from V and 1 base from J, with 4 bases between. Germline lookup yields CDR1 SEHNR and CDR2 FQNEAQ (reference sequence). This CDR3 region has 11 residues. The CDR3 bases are TGTGCCAGCAACAGGAACACTGAAGCTTTCTTT. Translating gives CASNRNTEAFF.

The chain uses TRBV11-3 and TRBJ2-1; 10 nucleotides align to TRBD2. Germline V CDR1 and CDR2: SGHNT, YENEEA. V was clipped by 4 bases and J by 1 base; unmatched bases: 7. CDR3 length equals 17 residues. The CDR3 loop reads CASSSWTSGTSYNEQFF. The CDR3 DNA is TGTGCCAGCAGCTCATGGACTAGCGGAACATCCTACAATGAGCAGTTCTTC.

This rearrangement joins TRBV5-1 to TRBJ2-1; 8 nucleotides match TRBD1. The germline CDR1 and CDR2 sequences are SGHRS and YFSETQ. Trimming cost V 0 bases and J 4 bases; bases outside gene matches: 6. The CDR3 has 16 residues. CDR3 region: CASSLAGQGFYNEQFF. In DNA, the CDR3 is TGCGCCAGCAGCTTGGCCGGACAGGGATTTTACAATGAGCAGTTCTTC.

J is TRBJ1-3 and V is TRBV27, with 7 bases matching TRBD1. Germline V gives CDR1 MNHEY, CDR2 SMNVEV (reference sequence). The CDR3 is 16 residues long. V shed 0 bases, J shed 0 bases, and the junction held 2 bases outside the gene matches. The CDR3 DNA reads TGTGCCAGCAGTTTATCACAGGGGCCCTCTGGAAACACCATATATTTT. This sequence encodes CASSLSQGPSGNTIYF.

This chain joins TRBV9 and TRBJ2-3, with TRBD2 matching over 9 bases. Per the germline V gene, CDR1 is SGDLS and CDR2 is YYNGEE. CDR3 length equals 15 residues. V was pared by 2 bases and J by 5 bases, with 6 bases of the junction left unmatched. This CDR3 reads CASSVDSGRGDTQYF. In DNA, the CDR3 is TGTGCCAGCAGCGTGGATAGCGGGAGAGGAGATACGCAGTATTTT.

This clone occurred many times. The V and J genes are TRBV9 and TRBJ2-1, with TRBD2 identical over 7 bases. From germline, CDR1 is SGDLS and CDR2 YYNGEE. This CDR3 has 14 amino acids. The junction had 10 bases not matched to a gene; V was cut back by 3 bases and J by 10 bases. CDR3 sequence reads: CASSDPGTNSEQFF. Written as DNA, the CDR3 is TGTGCCAGCAGCGATCCCGGGACTAACTCCGAGCAGTTCTTC.

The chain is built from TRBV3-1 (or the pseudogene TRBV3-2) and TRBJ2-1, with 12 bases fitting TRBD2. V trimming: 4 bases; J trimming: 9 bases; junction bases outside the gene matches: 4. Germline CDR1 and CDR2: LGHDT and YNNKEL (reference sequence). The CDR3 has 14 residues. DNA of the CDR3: TGTGCCAGCAGCCCGCTAGCGGGAGGGAGTGAGCAGTTCTTC. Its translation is CASSPLAGGSEQFF.

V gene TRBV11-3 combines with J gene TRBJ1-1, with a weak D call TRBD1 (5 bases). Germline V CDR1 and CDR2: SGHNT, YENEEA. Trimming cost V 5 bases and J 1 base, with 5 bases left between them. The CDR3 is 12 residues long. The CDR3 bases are TGTGCCAGCAGCGGACAGAACACTGAAGCTTTCTTT. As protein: CASSGQNTEAFF.

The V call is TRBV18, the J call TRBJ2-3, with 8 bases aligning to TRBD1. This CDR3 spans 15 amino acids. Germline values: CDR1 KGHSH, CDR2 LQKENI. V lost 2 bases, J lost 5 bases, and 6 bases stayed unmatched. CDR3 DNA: TGTGCCAGCTCACCAGAAGACAGGGGAGGAGATACGCAGTATTTT. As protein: CASSPEDRGGDTQYF.